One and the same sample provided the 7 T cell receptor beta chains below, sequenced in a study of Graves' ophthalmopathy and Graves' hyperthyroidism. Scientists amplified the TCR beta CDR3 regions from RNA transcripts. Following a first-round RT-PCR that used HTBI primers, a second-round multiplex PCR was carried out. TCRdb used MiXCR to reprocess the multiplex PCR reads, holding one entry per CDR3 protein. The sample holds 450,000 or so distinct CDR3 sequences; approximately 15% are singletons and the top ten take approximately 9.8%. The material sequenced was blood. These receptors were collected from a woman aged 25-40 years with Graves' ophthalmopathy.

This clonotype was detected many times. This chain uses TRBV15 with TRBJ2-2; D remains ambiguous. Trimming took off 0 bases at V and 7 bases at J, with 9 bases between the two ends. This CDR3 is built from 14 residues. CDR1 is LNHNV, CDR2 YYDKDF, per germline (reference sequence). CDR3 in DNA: TGTGCCACCAGCAGAGAAATAGTGAACGGGGAGCTGTTTTTT. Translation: CATSREIVNGELFF.

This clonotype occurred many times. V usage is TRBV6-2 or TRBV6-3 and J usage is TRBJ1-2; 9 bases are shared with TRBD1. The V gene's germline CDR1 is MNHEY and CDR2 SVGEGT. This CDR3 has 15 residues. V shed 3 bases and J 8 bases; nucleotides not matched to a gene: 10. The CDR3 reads CASSYNAGTGLGYTF. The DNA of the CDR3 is TGTGCCAGCAGTTATAATGCCGGGACAGGGCTGGGCTACACCTTC.

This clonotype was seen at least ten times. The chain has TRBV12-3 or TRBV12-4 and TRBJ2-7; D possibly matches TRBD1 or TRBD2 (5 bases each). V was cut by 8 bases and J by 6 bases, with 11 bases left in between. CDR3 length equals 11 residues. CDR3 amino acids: CASGGRSEQYF. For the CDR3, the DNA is TGTGCCAGCGGGGGACGTTCCGAGCAGTACTTC.

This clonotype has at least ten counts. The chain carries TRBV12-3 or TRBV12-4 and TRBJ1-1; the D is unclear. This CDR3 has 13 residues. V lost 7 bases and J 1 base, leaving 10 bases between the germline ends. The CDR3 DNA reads TGTGCCAGCAATCTACAGCCGAACACTGAAGCTTTCTTT. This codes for CASNLQPNTEAFF.

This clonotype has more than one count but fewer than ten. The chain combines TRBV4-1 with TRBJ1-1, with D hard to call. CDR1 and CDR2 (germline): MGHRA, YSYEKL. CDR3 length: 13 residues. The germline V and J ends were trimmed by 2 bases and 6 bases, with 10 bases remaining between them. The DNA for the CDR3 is TGCGCCAGCAGCCAACCCTTTTCACCTGAAGCTTTCTTT. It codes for CASSQPFSPEAFF.

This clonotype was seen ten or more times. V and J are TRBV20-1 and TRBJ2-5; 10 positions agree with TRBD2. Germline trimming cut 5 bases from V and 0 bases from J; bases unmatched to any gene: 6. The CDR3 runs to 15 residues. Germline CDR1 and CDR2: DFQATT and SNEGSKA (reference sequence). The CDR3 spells CSALYSGGDQETQYF. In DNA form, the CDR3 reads TGCAGTGCTTTATACAGCGGGGGGGACCAAGAGACCCAGTACTTC.

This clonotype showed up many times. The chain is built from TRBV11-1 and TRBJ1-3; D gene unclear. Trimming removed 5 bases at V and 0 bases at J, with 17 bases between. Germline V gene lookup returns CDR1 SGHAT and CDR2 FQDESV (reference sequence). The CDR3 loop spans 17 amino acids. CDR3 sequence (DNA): TGTGCCAGCAGCCGACGTGGGTCGCAGGACTCTGGAAACACCATATATTTT. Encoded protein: CASSRRGSQDSGNTIYF.